This T cell receptor beta chain was identified in a study of cytomegalovirus exposure and HLA in healthy donors. Whole-study results and caveats: Reports indicate that TCR beta sequences accurately predicted the HLA-A and HLA-B alleles of most subjects.

The CDR3 loop spans 13 amino acids. Germline CDR1 is LNHDA and CDR2 is SQIVND (reference sequence). With V trimmed by 10 bases and J by 6 bases, 8 bases remained unmatched. Primers: 60 Vbeta forward and 13 Jbeta reverse. Using immunoSEQ multiplex PCR, the repertoire was profiled, and TCRdb retains in-frame clones only, with some absent. This sample has 160,000 or so clones, with around 79% found just once. As for this clone: Its target is unknown.

Input material: PBMCs. The chain recombines TRBV19 with TRBJ2-2; TRBD1 matches 7 bases. This TCR came from a woman between 45 and 65 years old in good health and CMV-seronegative. The CDR3 region is CATSGQAPGELFF. The DNA of the CDR3 is TGTGCCACTTCCGGACAGGCCCCCGGGGAGCTGTTTTTT.